The 15 T cell receptor beta chains below come from one sample, sequenced in a study of blood T cells in healthy people across ages. It was with a sample-barcoded 5' primer and a J-beta primer mix that a second PCR of roughly 7 to 12 cycles was run. TCRdb passed the 5' RACE reads through MiXCR, listing each CDR3 protein once. In the table there are roughly 2 million distinct CDR3 sequences, less than 50% of which are singletons. Specimen: blood. The receptors come from a woman between 40 and 50 years old in good health.

DNA for the CDR3: TGCGCCAGCAGTGAGAGCGGGTTTGGCTATGGCTACACCTTC. This codes for CASSESGFGYGYTF. This sequence joins TRBV10-1 and TRBJ1-2; D ambiguous. Germline CDR1 and CDR2: WNHNN and SYGVQD (reference sequence). This CDR3 comprises 14 residues. Trimming left V 2 bases short and J 4 bases short, with 11 bases between.

The V gene is TRBV9, the J gene TRBJ2-6; D uncertain. V lost 0 bases, J lost 5 bases, and 15 bases lay in between. This CDR3 spans 17 amino acids. Germline V lookup: CDR1 SGDLS, CDR2 YYNGEE. The CDR3 reads CASSVEVGPSRANVLTF. The CDR3 region has the DNA TGTGCCAGCAGCGTAGAGGTAGGACCTTCTAGGGCCAACGTCCTGACTTTC.

Of note for this clonotype: One end of the junction does not line up with germline, which may come from a read error. The V gene is TRBV11-2, the J gene TRBJ2-1; 7 bases line up with TRBD2. Germline V gene lookup returns CDR1 SGHAT and CDR2 FQNNGV. The CDR3 loop spans 16 amino acids. The CDR3: CASSFFTGEGNNEQFF. In DNA form, the CDR3 reads TGCGCCAGCAGCTTTTTCACGGGGGAGGGTAACAATGAGCAGTTCTTC.

The chain recombines TRBV6-2 or TRBV6-3 with TRBJ2-1; D remains ambiguous. This CDR3 contains 17 residues. Trimming took 5 bases from V and 5 from J, leaving 22 bases between them. In germline, CDR1 is MNHEY, CDR2 SVGEGT. The CDR3 spells CASSTFSRTPVDNEQFF. CDR3 nucleotide sequence: TGTGCCAGCAGTACCTTCTCCCGGACCCCGGTAGACAATGAGCAGTTCTTC.

A few counts support this clonotype. The chain is built from TRBV2 and TRBJ1-2; no firm D call. The CDR3 extends over 13 amino acids. Trimming left V 6 bases short and J 5 bases short, with 13 bases between. Looked up from germline, CDR1 is SNHLY and CDR2 is FYNNEI. CDR3 nucleotides: TGTGCCAGCAGGGACTCAGGAGGATATGGCTACACCTTC. It is translated as CASRDSGGYGYTF.

The genes are TRBV5-5 and TRBJ2-5; unclear D gene. V gave up 2 bases and J gave up 5 bases, with 10 bases separating them. Per germline, CDR1 SGHKS and CDR2 YYEKEE (reference sequence). This CDR3 is built from 13 residues. The CDR3 region has the DNA TGTGCCAGCAGCTTCATCGAGAGTGAGACCCAGTACTTC. It codes for CASSFIESETQYF.

V and J are TRBV10-3 and TRBJ2-5; TRBD2 is a possible D gene (6 bases). The CDR3 has 14 residues. The germline V gene has CDR1 ENHRY and CDR2 SYGVKD. V lost 3 bases and J 1 base, leaving 9 bases between the germline ends. As DNA, the CDR3 is TGTGCCATCAGTGAAGGAGGGGTCCAAGAGACCCAGTACTTC. This encodes CAISEGGVQETQYF.

V gene TRBV27 combines with J gene TRBJ1-1; 7 nucleotides line up with TRBD1. J was trimmed by 4 bases and V by 3 bases; bases with no gene match: 5. CDR1 and CDR2 (germline): MNHEY, SMNVEV (reference sequence). The CDR3 has 14 residues. The DNA for the CDR3 is TGTGCCAGCAGTTTCCGGACAGGATCCACTGAAGCTTTCTTT. Translating gives CASSFRTGSTEAFF.

The rearrangement uses TRBV7-2 and TRBJ2-7, with D maybe TRBD1 (6 bases). V lost 7 bases to trimming and J lost 0 bases, with 13 bases between them. CDR3 length equals 14 residues. CDR1 is SGHTA and CDR2 is FQGNSA in the germline V gene. Here the CDR3 reads CASMVQGLSYEQYF. In nucleotides, the CDR3 is TGTGCCAGCATGGTACAGGGCCTCTCCTACGAGCAGTACTTC.

CDR3 DNA: TGTGCCAGCAGCTTGGCAGGGGGCGAGATGAGGGAGCAGTACTTC. Encoded protein: CASSLAGGEMREQYF. The gene calls are TRBV5-5 and TRBJ2-7, with 8 positions matching TRBD1. From germline, CDR1 is SGHKS and CDR2 YYEKEE (reference sequence). V lost 0 bases to trimming and J lost 7 bases; unmatched junction nucleotides: 9. The CDR3 totals 15 residues.

This clonotype has more than one count but fewer than ten. The chain joins TRBV28 to TRBJ2-3; 7 nucleotides align to TRBD1. With V trimmed by 4 bases and J by 5 bases, 9 bases remained unmatched. Germline assignment: CDR1 MDHEN and CDR2 SYDVKM. This CDR3 has 15 residues. The CDR3 DNA reads TGTGCCAGCAGTTACCCCCGACAGGGCGGAGATACGCAGTATTTT. Protein sequence: CASSYPRQGGDTQYF.

The J gene is TRBJ2-7, the V gene TRBV7-2, with TRBD2 matching over 12 bases. The CDR3 contains 16 residues. The V and J ends lost 5 bases and 0 bases, in that order; junction bases with no gene match: 5. CDR1 and CDR2 (germline): SGHTA, FQGNSA. DNA of the CDR3: TGTGCCAGCAGCCGGACTAGCGGGACTACCTCCTACGAGCAGTACTTC. This translates into CASSRTSGTTSYEQYF.

The V and J genes are TRBV29-1 and TRBJ1-2; 9 positions agree with TRBD1. Germline CDR1 SQVTM, CDR2 ANQGSEA. J gave up 5 bases and V 7 bases, and 8 bases lay outside the gene matches. The CDR3 has 13 amino acids. CDR3 region: CSAEGQGWYGYTF. The CDR3 region has the DNA TGCAGCGCGGAAGGACAGGGGTGGTATGGCTACACCTTC.

This chain connects TRBV4-1 to TRBJ1-2; 9 positions match TRBD1. Germline-derived CDR1 and CDR2 are MGHRA and YSYEKL. CDR3 length equals 16 residues. Germline trimming cut 4 bases from V and 4 bases from J; bases unmatched to any gene: 10. The CDR3 spells CASSLPPGQGLYGYTF. CDR3 nucleotides: TGCGCCAGCAGCCTACCGCCGGGACAGGGTCTCTATGGCTACACCTTC.

V and J are TRBV6-2 or TRBV6-3 and TRBJ2-2; D ambiguous. Trimming took 2 bases from V and 4 from J, leaving 14 bases between them. Germline values: CDR1 MNHEY, CDR2 SVGEGT. This CDR3 is built from 16 residues. As DNA, the CDR3 is TGTGCCAGCAGTTACCACCAGGAAACTGCCACCGGGGAGCTGTTTTTT. Translating gives CASSYHQETATGELFF.